A selection of T cell receptor beta chains follows, all from one sample in a study of blood T cell repertoires in COVID-19. Profiling relied on immunoSEQ multiplex PCR, and the TCRdb table lists in-frame clones only, not all of them. The sample has around 220,000 clones, about 91% seen once. The source material was PBMCs or T cells enriched from blood (not recorded which). Receptors were obtained from a woman aged 50 to 60 with acute COVID-19. CDR3s include the opening cysteine and the closing phenylalanine or tryptophan. Each record gives: V gene, J gene, CDR3 protein.

TRBV4-3	TRBJ2-1	CASSEGLATHNEQFF
TRBV9	TRBJ1-5	CASSGLQGFSNQPQHF
TRBV28	TRBJ2-7	CASSLIGGRAENF
TRBV9	TRBJ2-7	CASSAHLAGVYEQYF
TRBV25-1	TRBJ1-1	CASSDRGNLGTEAFF
TRBV5-1	TRBJ2-7	CASSFFQQGTSYEQYF
TRBV29-1	TRBJ2-4	CSVVVVKNIQYF
TRBV5-4	TRBJ2-1	CASSLGLAGVPAYNEQFF
TRBV2	TRBJ1-1	CASSGSLMTEAFF
TRBV29-1	TRBJ1-4	CSVRTGVNEKLFF
TRBV11-1	TRBJ2-7	CASMGGTSYEQYF
TRBV30	TRBJ1-1	CAWRFTGYEAFF
TRBV6-5	TRBJ1-1	CASKQPGGVEAFF
TRBV4-2	TRBJ1-2	CASSQAAGAPYGYTF
TRBV28	TRBJ1-3	CASSRTGSGNTIYF
TRBV19	TRBJ2-7	CASRTKIGGTFPYEQYF
TRBV28	TRBJ2-1	CASSFPRTSASSYNEQFF
TRBV28	TRBJ1-2	CASSPGQGGNYGYTF
TRBV5-1	TRBJ2-4	CASSFGQGIQYF
TRBV28	TRBJ1-5	CASSFSGQPRQPQHF
TRBV5-1	TRBJ2-7	CASSLEGPYEQYF
TRBV7-8	TRBJ2-5	CASSHRDGKTQYF
TRBV27	TRBJ2-7	CASRPFEDVNSEQYF
TRBV7-2	TRBJ2-5	CASSLGEWDSKHF
TRBV6-6	TRBJ1-1	CASSHLLQTGMNTEAFF
TRBV18	TRBJ1-2	CASSPLQGPLLVDTF
TRBV27	TRBJ2-2	CASSLFIHGNTGELFF
TRBV12-3/TRBV12-4	TRBJ1-4	CASSLGELFF